This T cell receptor beta chain was retrieved from a study of cytomegalovirus exposure and HLA in healthy donors. Trimming removed 4 bases from V and 4 bases from J, with 10 bases in between. The CDR3 length is 14 residues. Germline CDR1 and CDR2: MNHEY and SMNVEV (reference sequence). 13 Jbeta primers and 60 Vbeta primers were used for the PCR. Measured with immunoSEQ multiplex PCR; TCRdb has only the in-frame clones, and not every one. The sample contains about 120,000 clones, 75% to 85% of which appear only once. V usage is TRBV27 and J usage is TRBJ1-4; D gene ambiguous. The sequencing sample was made of PBMCs. This TCR derives from a man aged 25-45 years in good health and CMV-seronegative. Here the CDR3 reads CASSSGVGNEKLFF. The CDR3 nucleotides read TGTGCCAGCAGTTCCGGGGTCGGTAATGAAAAACTGTTTTTT.